This T cell receptor beta chain comes out of a study of T cell changes during pregnancy in multiple sclerosis. This CDR3 region has 13 residues. CDR1 and CDR2 from the germline V gene are MNHEY and SVGAGI. Trimming removed 6 bases from V and 0 bases from J, with 6 bases in between. Here immunoSEQ multiplex PCR was the method, and the copy in TCRdb shows in-frame clones only, minus some. The sample yields 50,000 or so clones, roughly 94% seen once. Sample: CD4+ T cells from peripheral blood mononuclear cells, taken in the second trimester of pregnancy. The clonotype was recovered from a female donor with multiple sclerosis, enrolled in a pregnancy study. This sequence joins TRBV6-5 and TRBJ1-5; the D is unclear. The CDR3, as DNA: TGTGCCAGCAGGTTAGATAGCAATCAGCCCCAGCATTTT. Its protein is CASRLDSNQPQHF.